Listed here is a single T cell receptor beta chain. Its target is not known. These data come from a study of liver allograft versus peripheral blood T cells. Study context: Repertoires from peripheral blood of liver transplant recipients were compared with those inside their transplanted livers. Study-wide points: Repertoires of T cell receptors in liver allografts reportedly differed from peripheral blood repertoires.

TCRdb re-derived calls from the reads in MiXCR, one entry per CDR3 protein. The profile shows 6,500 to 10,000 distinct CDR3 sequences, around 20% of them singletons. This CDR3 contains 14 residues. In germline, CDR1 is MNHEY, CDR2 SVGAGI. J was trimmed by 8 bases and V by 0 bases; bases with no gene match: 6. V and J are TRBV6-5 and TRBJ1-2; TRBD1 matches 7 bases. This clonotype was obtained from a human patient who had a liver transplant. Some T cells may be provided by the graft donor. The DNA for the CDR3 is TGTGCCAGCAGTTACTCAGGGACAGAAGGCGGCTACACCTTC. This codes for CASSYSGTEGGYTF.